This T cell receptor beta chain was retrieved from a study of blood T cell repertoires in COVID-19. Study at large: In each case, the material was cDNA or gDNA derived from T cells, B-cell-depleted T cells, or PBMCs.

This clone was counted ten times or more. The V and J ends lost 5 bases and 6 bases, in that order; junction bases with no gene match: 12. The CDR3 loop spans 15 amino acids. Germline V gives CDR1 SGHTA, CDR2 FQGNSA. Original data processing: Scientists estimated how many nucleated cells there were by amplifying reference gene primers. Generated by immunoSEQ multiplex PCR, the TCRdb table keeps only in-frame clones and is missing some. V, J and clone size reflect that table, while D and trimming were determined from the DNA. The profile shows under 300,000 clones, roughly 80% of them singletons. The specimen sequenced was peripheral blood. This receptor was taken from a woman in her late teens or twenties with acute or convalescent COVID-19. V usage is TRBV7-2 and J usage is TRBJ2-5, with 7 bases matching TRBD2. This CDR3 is CASSHESSGPKTQYF. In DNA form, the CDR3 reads TGTGCCAGCAGCCACGAAAGTAGCGGGCCGAAGACCCAGTACTTC. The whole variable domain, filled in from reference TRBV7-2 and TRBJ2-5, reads GAGVSQSPSNKVTEKGKDVELRCDPISGHTALYWYRQSLGQGLEFLIYFQGNSAPDKSGLPSDRFSAERTGGSVSTLTIQRTQQEDSAVYLCASSHESSGPKTQYFGPGTRLLVL.